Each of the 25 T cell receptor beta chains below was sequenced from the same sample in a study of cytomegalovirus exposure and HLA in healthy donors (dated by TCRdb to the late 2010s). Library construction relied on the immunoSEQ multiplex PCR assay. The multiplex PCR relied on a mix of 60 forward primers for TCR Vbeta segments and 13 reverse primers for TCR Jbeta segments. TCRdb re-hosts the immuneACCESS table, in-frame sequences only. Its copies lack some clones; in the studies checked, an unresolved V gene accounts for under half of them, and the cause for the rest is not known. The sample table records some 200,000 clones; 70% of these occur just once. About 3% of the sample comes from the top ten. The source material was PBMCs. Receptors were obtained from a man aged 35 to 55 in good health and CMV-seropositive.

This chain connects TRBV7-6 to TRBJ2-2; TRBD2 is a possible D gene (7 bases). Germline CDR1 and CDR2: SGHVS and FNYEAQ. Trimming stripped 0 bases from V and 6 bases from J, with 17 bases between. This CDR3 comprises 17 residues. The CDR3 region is CASSLASGGAGSGELFF. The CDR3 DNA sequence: TGTGCCAGCAGCTTAGCGTCGGGGGGCGCGGGTTCCGGGGAGCTGTTTTTT.

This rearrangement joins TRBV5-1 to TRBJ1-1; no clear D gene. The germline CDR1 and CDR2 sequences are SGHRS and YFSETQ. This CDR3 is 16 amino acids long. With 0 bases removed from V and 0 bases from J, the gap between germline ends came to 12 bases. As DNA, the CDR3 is TGCGCCAGCAGCTTGGTGGGTAGCGGAATGAACACTGAAGCTTTCTTT. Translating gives CASSLVGSGMNTEAFF.

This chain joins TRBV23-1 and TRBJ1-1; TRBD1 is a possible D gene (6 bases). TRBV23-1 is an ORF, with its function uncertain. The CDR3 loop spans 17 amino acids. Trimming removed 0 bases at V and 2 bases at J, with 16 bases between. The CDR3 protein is CASSQSEGGGNNTEAFF. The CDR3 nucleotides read TGCGCCAGCAGTCAATCCGAGGGGGGGGGAAATAACACTGAAGCTTTCTTT.

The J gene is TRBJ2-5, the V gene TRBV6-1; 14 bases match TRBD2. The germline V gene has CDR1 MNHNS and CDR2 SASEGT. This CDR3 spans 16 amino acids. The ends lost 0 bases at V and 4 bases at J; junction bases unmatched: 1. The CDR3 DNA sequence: TGTGCCAGCAGTGAAGCGGGACTAGCGGGGGTAGAGACCCAGTACTTC. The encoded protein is CASSEAGLAGVETQYF.

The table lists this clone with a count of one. This chain's CDR3 is CASSQIALADYNEQFF. Written as DNA, the CDR3 is TGCGCCAGCAGCCAAATTGCACTAGCAGACTACAATGAGCAGTTCTTC. The chain carries TRBV4-1 and TRBJ2-1, with D perhaps TRBD2 (6 bases). The CDR3 length is 16 residues. V lost 2 bases to trimming and J lost 3 bases, with 14 bases between them. Germline values: CDR1 MGHRA, CDR2 YSYEKL.

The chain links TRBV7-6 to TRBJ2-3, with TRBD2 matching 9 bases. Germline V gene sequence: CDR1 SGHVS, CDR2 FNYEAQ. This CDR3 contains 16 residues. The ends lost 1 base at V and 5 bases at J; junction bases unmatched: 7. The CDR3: CASSLVAGGPGDTQYF. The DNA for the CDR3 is TGTGCCAGCAGCTTAGTTGCGGGGGGGCCAGGAGATACGCAGTATTTT.

The CDR3 is CASSRLQGAQAGELFF. The DNA of the CDR3 is TGTGCCAGCAGTCGGCTTCAGGGGGCCCAGGCCGGGGAGCTGTTTTTT. V gene TRBV6-4 combines with J gene TRBJ2-2, with 8 positions matching TRBD1. Germline CDR1 MRHNA, CDR2 SNTAGT. CDR3 length: 16 residues. Trimming at V came to 5 bases and at J to 6 bases, leaving 11 bases not matched to a gene.

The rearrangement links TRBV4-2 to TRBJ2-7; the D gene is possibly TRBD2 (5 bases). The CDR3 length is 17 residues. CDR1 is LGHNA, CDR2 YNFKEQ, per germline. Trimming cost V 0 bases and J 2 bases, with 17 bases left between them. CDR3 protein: CASSQELSGPTAYEQYF. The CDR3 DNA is TGTGCCAGCAGCCAAGAATTAAGCGGCCCAACCGCCTACGAGCAGTACTTC.

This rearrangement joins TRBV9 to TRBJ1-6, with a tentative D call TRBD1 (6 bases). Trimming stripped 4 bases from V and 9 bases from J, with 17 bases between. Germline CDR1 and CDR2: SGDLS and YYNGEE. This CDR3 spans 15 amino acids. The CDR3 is CASSPDTHRVSPLHF. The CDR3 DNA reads TGTGCCAGCAGCCCCGACACACACAGGGTTTCACCCCTCCACTTT.

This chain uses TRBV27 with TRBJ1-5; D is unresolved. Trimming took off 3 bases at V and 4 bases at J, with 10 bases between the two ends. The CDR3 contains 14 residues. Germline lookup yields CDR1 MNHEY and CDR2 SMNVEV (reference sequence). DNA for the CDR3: TGTGCCAGCAGTTTTATTGGAGGAAATCAGCCCCAGCATTTT. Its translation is CASSFIGGNQPQHF.

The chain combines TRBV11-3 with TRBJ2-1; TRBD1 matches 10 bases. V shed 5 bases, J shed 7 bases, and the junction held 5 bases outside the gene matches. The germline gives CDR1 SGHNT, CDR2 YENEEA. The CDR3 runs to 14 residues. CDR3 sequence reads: CASSRTGGPNEQFF. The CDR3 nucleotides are TGTGCCAGCAGCCGGACAGGGGGGCCAAATGAGCAGTTCTTC.

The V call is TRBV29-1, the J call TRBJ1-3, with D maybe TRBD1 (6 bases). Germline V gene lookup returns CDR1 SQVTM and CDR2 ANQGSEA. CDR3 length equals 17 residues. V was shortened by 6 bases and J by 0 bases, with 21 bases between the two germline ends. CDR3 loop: CSVDGGATSDSGNTIYF. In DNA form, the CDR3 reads TGCAGCGTGGACGGGGGGGCGACCTCCGACTCTGGAAACACCATATATTTT.

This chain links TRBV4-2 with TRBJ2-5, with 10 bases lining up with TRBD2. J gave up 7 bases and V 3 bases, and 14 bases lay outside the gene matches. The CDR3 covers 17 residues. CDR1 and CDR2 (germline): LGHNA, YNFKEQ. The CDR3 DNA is TGTGCCAGCAGCCAGGGGGCCCTAGCGGGGGACTATGGGACCCAGTACTTC. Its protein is CASSQGALAGDYGTQYF.

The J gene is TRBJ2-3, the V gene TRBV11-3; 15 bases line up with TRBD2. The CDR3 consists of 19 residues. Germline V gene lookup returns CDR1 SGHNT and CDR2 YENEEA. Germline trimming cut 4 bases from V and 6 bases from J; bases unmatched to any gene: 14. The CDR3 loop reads CASSSGPLGTSGGRDTQYF. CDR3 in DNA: TGTGCCAGCAGCTCCGGCCCCCTTGGGACTAGCGGGGGGAGGGATACGCAGTATTTT.

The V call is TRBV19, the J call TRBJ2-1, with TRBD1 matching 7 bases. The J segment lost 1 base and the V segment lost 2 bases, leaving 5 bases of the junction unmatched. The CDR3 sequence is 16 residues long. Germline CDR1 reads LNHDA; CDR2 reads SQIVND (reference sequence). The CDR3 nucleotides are TGTGCCAGTAGTATAAAAAAGGGGGCTTCCTACAATGAGCAGTTCTTC. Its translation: CASSIKKGASYNEQFF.

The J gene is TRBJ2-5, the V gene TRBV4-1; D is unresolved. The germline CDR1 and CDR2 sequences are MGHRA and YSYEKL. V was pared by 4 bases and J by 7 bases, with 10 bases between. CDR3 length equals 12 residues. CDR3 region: CASSLGEGTQYF. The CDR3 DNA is TGCGCCAGCAGCCTCGGAGAAGGGACCCAGTACTTC.

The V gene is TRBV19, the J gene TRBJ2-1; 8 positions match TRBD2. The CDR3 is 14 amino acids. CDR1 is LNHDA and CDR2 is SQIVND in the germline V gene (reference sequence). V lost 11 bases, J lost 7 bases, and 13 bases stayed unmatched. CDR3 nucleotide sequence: TGTGCCTTAGACTACGGGGGGGGCCGAAATGAGCAGTTCTTC. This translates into CALDYGGGRNEQFF.

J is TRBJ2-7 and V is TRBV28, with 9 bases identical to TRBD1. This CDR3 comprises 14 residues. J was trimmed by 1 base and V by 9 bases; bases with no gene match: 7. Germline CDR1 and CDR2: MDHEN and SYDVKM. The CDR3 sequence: CARPRDRASYEQYF. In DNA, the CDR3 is TGTGCCAGGCCCCGGGACAGGGCGTCCTACGAGCAGTACTTC.

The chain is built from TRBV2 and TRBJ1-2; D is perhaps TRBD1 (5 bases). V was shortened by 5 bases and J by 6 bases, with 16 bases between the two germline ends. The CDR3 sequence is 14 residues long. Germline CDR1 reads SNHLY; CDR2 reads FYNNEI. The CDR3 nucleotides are TGTGCCAGCAGTCTGGCCCTCTGGGGCAATGGCTACACCTTC. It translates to CASSLALWGNGYTF.

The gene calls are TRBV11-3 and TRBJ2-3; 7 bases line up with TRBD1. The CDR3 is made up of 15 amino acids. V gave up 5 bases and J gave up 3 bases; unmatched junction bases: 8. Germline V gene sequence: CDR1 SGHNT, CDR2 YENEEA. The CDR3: CASSAGTVATDTQYF. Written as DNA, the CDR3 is TGTGCCAGCAGCGCCGGGACAGTAGCAACAGATACGCAGTATTTT. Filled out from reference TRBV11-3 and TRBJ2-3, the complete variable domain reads EAGVVQSPRYKIIEKKQPVAFWCNPISGHNTLYWYLQNLGQGPELLIRYENEEAVDDSQLPKDRFSAERLKGVDSTLKIQPAELGDSAVYLCASSAGTVATDTQYFGPGTRLTVL.

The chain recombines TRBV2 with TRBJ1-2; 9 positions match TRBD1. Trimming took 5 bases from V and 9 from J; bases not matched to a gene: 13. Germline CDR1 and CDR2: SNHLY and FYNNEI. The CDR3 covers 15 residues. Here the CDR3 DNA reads TGTGCCAGCAGTTTCTCCCCTGGACAGGGGACGCGCTACACCTTC. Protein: CASSFSPGQGTRYTF.

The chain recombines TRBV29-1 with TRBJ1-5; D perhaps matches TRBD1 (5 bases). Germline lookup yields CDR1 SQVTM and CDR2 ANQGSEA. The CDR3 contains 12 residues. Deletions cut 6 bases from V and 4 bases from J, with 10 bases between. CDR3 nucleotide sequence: TGCAGCGTCGCACAGGTAAATCAGCCCCAGCATTTT. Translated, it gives CSVAQVNQPQHF.

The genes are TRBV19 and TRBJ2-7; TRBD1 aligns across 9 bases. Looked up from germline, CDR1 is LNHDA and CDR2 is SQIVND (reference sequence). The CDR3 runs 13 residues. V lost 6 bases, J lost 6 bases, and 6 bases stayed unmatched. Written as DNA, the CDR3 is TGTGCCAGTAGGCGGACAGGGGCGGCCGAGCAGTACTTC. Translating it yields CASRRTGAAEQYF.

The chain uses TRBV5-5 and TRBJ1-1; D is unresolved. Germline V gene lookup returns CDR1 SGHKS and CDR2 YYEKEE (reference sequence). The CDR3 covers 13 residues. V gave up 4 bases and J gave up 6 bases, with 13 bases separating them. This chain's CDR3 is CASSLSGVPEAFF. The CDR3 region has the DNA TGTGCCAGCAGCCTCAGCGGGGTCCCTGAAGCTTTCTTT. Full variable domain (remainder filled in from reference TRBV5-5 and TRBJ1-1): DAGVTQSPTHLIKTRGQQVTLRCSPISGHKSVSWYQQVLGQGPQFIFQYYEKEERGRGNFPDRFSARQFPNYSSELNVNALLLGDSALYLCASSLSGVPEAFFGQGTRLTVV.

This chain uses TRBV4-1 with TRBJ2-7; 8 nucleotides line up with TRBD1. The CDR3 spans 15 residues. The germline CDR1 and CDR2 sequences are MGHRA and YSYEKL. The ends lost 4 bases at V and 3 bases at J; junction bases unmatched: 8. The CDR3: CASSPEDRGYYEQYF. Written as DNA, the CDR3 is TGCGCCAGCAGCCCGGAAGACAGGGGATACTACGAGCAGTACTTC.